This T cell receptor (beta chain) was captured in a study of Ad26.COV2.S vaccination and SARS-CoV-2 variants. In the case of this clone: Its target is not known.

The protocol was immunoSEQ multiplex PCR, while the TCRdb copy is restricted to in-frame clones and leaves out a portion. The table lists approximately 400,000 clones, roughly 94% of them singletons, with 3.9% in the top ten. J gave up 2 bases and V 8 bases, and 6 bases lay outside the gene matches. In germline, CDR1 is MNHEY, CDR2 SVGAGI. This CDR3 has 15 amino acids. The study, taken as a whole, reports: Comparability of non-spike TCR breadth was observed across vaccine and placebo recipients.

The TCR comes from a human donor who had recovered from COVID-19. Sequencing used peripheral blood, obtained after recovery from COVID-19. The chain employs TRBV6-5 and TRBJ1-5, with TRBD1 matching over 10 bases. CDR3 DNA sequence: TGTGCCAGCGTGACAGGGGGCGCGGGCAATCAGCCCCAGCATTTT. The encoded protein is CASVTGGAGNQPQHF.